The 8 T cell receptor beta chains given below trace back to one sample, sequenced in a study of human T cells and chemical hapten exposure. TCRdb ran MiXCR on the RACE reads and lists one entry per CDR3 protein. The sample lists approximately 100,000 distinct CDR3 sequences; around 10% were seen once. Time point specified: patch test 1, 2 weeks after DPC sensitization. The sample's treatment: therapeutic diphenylcyclopropenone sensitization with weekly scalp DPC. The material sequenced was whole blood, taken in connection with sensitization to the hapten diphenylcyclopropenone (DPC). All receptors come from a middle-aged woman with alopecia areata. Some clones in this sample may be carry-over from other donors' samples.

The chain employs TRBV6-6 and TRBJ2-7; 10 bases agree with TRBD2. The CDR3 extends over 16 amino acids. V shed 5 bases, J shed 1 base, and the junction held 8 bases outside the gene matches. From germline, CDR1 is MNHNY and CDR2 SVGAGI (reference sequence). The CDR3: CASSATGTSASYEQYF. In DNA form, the CDR3 reads TGTGCCAGCAGTGCCACCGGGACTAGCGCTTCCTACGAGCAGTACTTC.

Remarks on this clonotype: One end of the junction varies from germline; a read error may be responsible. This chain links TRBV12-3 or TRBV12-4 with TRBJ1-4, with TRBD1 matching over 8 bases. The CDR3 covers 15 residues. The CDR3 sequence: CANSLAGQGAEKLFF. The CDR3 DNA sequence: TGTGCCAACAGTTTGGCGGGCCAGGGGGCGGAAAAACTGTTTTTT.

This clonotype occurred many times. The rearrangement joins TRBV6-1 to TRBJ1-1; weak D call: TRBD1 (5 bases). Per germline, CDR1 MNHNS and CDR2 SASEGT. The CDR3 is 15 amino acids. The germline V and J ends were trimmed by 6 bases and 4 bases, with 18 bases remaining between them. The CDR3 bases are TGTGCCAGCAGGGGACCTGTCACAGCAAGCACTGAAGCTTTCTTT. Its protein product is CASRGPVTASTEAFF.

In this sample, this clonotype turned up a few times. The V and J genes are TRBV2 and TRBJ2-5; TRBD2 aligns across 9 bases. The CDR3 spans 14 residues. V shed 7 bases, J shed 4 bases, and the junction held 7 bases outside the gene matches. CDR1 and CDR2 (germline): SNHLY, FYNNEI. CDR3 DNA: TGTGCCAGCACGACTAGCGGCTCTCCAGAGACCCAGTACTTC. Residues: CASTTSGSPETQYF.

This clonotype has a count of ten or more. The rearrangement links TRBV19 to TRBJ1-5; D gene uncertain. V lost 3 bases, J lost 4 bases, and 7 bases lay in between. This CDR3 is 13 amino acids long. Germline CDR1 reads LNHDA; CDR2 reads SQIVND (reference sequence). The CDR3, as DNA: TGTGCCAGTAGTATGGAAAGGAATCAGCCCCAGCATTTT. This encodes CASSMERNQPQHF. Full variable domain (rest looked up from reference TRBV19 and TRBJ1-5): DGGITQSPKYLFRKEGQNVTLSCEQNLNHDAMYWYRQDPGQGLRLIYYSQIVNDFQKGDIAEGYSVSREKKESFPLTVTSAQKNPTAFYLCASSMERNQPQHFGDGTRLSIL.

CDR3 region: CASRIGQGGTGELFF. The CDR3 DNA reads TGTGCCAGCAGAATTGGACAGGGAGGTACCGGGGAGCTGTTTTTT. The chain carries TRBV27 and TRBJ2-2, with 8 bases matching TRBD1. V lost 6 bases and J lost 5; bases outside the gene matches: 8. The V gene's germline CDR1 is MNHEY and CDR2 SMNVEV (reference sequence). The CDR3 sequence is 15 residues long.

This clonotype was seen a few times. This rearrangement joins TRBV28 to TRBJ2-7; no reliable D call. Germline-derived CDR1 and CDR2 are MDHEN and SYDVKM. This CDR3 spans 12 amino acids. Trimming took 5 bases from V and 0 from J, leaving 5 bases between them. The CDR3 DNA sequence: TGTGCCAGCAGTGCAGACTCCTACGAGCAGTACTTC. Its translation: CASSADSYEQYF.

The chain uses TRBV3-1 and TRBJ2-1; D possibly corresponds to TRBD2 (6 bases). Looked up from germline, CDR1 is LGHDT and CDR2 is YNNKEL (reference sequence). CDR3 length: 13 residues. Trimming took off 3 bases at V and 4 bases at J, with 7 bases between the two ends. CDR3 protein: CASSQRGYNEQFF. For the CDR3, the DNA is TGTGCCAGCAGCCAGCGGGGTTACAATGAGCAGTTCTTC.